This section outlines one T cell receptor (beta chain) sequence together with its context. This clonotype was detected ten times or more. Its recognized antigen is unknown. Base quality data are lacking; no much larger clone is found one base away. The sample is drawn from a study of CD8 T cells in ankylosing spondylitis (dated by TCRdb to 2016 to 2017). Regarding the complete study: To find TCR variants linked to disease, the study profiled T cell receptor beta repertoires in ankylosing spondylitis patients and healthy donors. The full study cohort was made up of 25 to 30 ankylosing spondylitis patients and 95 to 130 healthy donors. Peripheral blood samples were taken, and synovial fluid was additionally collected from ankylosing spondylitis patients.

The research as a whole found: Some TCR beta motif variants had previously been reported in synovial fluid and blood of reactive arthritis patients, which suggested common disease-initiation mechanisms. The disease-linked clones showed a CD8+ phenotype and occurred at relatively low frequencies in peripheral blood. Blood from ankylosing spondylitis patients appeared to be characterized by a TCR beta motif made up of 8 or 9 highly homologous amino acid variants. According to the report, matched synovial fluid samples from ankylosing spondylitis patients were significantly enriched for the disease-linked clones.

V and J are truncated by 3 bases and 0 bases respectively, leaving an intervening sequence of 16 bases. Inclusive of the bounding cysteine and phenylalanine, the CDR3 is 16 residues long. Kept here is only the CDR3 DNA, which spans 48 bases and is read in frame from base 1. For CDR1 and CDR2, the germline V gene lists SGHRS and YFSETQ. For sequencing, an Illumina HiSeq 2500 was employed. TCR beta libraries were prepared by quantitative 5'-RACE with molecular barcodes. The paper's processing steps were these. To identify disease-linked TCR variants, a new computational method was used, one built on a probabilistic model of VDJ rearrangement. TCRdb trimmed public reads at Q25 via fastp, called clones via MiXCR and kept in-frame beta chains. Rows with a matching CDR3 protein are joined into one entry that keeps the most common DNA and genes. Clone size and V and J calls follow TCRdb, not the original study. The sample profile shows roughly 120,000 distinct CDR3 sequences; about 6.4% of them were found once. The leading ten clones occupy more than 10% of the sample.

Sequenced material: blood, either unsorted or a sorted T cell fraction (not recorded which). The chain couples TRBV5-1 to TRBJ2-7, and possibly TRBD1, on 5 matching bases. This TCR derives from a male donor with ankylosing spondylitis or in good health (not recorded which). The DNA sequence is given as TGCGCCAGCAGCTCCCACCAGGGCTCTTACTCCTACGAGCAGTACTTC. This encodes CASSSHQGSYSYEQYF.